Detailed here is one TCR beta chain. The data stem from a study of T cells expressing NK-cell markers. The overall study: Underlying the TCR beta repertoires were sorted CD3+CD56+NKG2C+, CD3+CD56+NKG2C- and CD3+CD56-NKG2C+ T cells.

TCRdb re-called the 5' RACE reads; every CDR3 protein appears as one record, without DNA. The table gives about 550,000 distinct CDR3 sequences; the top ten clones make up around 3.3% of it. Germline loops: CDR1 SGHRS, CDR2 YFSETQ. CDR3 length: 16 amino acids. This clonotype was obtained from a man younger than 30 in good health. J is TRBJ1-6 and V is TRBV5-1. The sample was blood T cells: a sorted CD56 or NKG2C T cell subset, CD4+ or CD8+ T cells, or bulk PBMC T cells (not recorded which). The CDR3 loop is CASSLVPTSSGRPLHF.